These 7 T cell receptor beta chains originate from one sample sequenced in a study of blood T cells in healthy people across ages. The second PCR ran about 6 to 12 cycles with a sample-barcoded 5' primer and J-beta primers. MiXCR, applied by TCRdb to the 5' RACE reads, yields one record per CDR3 protein. The sample shows 650,000 to 900,000 distinct CDR3 sequences, about 62% of them seen only once. The sequenced sample consisted of blood. These receptors were taken from a man under 40 in good health.

The table lists this clonotype with a count of one. V usage is TRBV9 and J usage is TRBJ2-1; TRBD1 or TRBD2 may be the D gene (5 bases each). Germline V gives CDR1 SGDLS, CDR2 YYNGEE. The CDR3 runs to 14 residues. V lost 5 bases and J 10 bases, leaving 19 bases between the germline ends. The CDR3 bases are TGTGCCAGCAGTCTGGCAGGGAGTGCCTACGAGCAGTTCTTC. Its protein product is CASSLAGSAYEQFF.

The rearrangement links TRBV28 to TRBJ2-7; D is uncertain. CDR3 length: 12 amino acids. Germline assignment: CDR1 MDHEN and CDR2 SYDVKM. Trimming took off 2 bases at V and 7 bases at J, with 9 bases between the two ends. The DNA for the CDR3 is TGTGCCAGCAGTTTAAACCCACAGGAGCAGTACTTC. Its protein is CASSLNPQEQYF.

The V gene is TRBV7-2, the J gene TRBJ2-7, with D perhaps assigned TRBD1 or TRBD2 (9 bases each). The CDR3 loop spans 15 amino acids. Germline CDR1 is SGHTA and CDR2 is FQGNSA. Trimming shortened V by 4 bases and J by 10 bases, and 23 bases separated the two germline ends. For the CDR3, the DNA is TGTGCCAGCAGCTCTAGCGGGACAGGGACCTACGGTCAGTACTTC. Protein product: CASSSSGTGTYGQYF.

This chain uses TRBV13 with TRBJ2-1; D gene ambiguous. V was shortened by 0 bases and J by 2 bases, with 11 bases between the two germline ends. The CDR3 is 16 amino acids. CDR1 and CDR2 from the germline V gene are PRHDT and FYEKMQ (reference sequence). The DNA of the CDR3 is TGTGCCAGCAGCTTAGGTTTGGCATCCCCCTACAATGAGCAGTTCTTC. Amino acid sequence: CASSLGLASPYNEQFF.

The gene calls are TRBV6-2 or TRBV6-3 and TRBJ2-4, with TRBD1 identical over 7 bases. With the DNA end fitting TRBJ2-7 better, the J assignment may be wrong. CDR1 and CDR2 from the germline V gene are MNHEY and SVGEGT. The CDR3 contains 15 residues. Written as DNA, the CDR3 is TGTGCCAGCAGTTTTCTCGGACAGGATGACTACGAGCAGTACTTC. Its translation: CASSFLGQDDYEQYF.

The chain links TRBV28 to TRBJ2-5; 10 nucleotides match TRBD2. Germline V gene sequence: CDR1 MDHEN, CDR2 SYDVKM. With 5 bases clipped from V and 3 bases from J, the junction kept 6 bases outside the gene matches. This CDR3 spans 15 amino acids. DNA for the CDR3: TGTGCCAGCAGTCCGCCCACTAGCGGGGAAGAGACCCAGTACTTC. Its protein is CASSPPTSGEETQYF. The full variable domain, its missing parts supplied by reference TRBV28 and TRBJ2-5, is DVKVTQSSRYLVKRTGEKVFLECVQDMDHENMFWYRQDPGLGLRLIYFSYDVKMKEKGDIPEGYSVSREKKERFSLILESASTNQTSMYLCASSPPTSGEETQYFGPGTRLLVL.

The chain links TRBV28 to TRBJ2-7; D unresolved. Trimming cost V 5 bases and J 4 bases, with 24 bases left between them. Looked up from germline, CDR1 is MDHEN and CDR2 is SYDVKM. The CDR3 runs to 17 residues. The CDR3 protein is CASSHLLRTVPSYEQYF. The DNA of the CDR3 is TGTGCCAGCAGTCACCTTCTCCGCACAGTTCCATCGTACGAGCAGTACTTC. Full variable domain (remainder filled in from reference TRBV28 and TRBJ2-7): DVKVTQSSRYLVKRTGEKVFLECVQDMDHENMFWYRQDPGLGLRLIYFSYDVKMKEKGDIPEGYSVSREKKERFSLILESASTNQTSMYLCASSHLLRTVPSYEQYFGPGTRLTVT.